The 9 T cell receptor beta chains listed next were all sequenced from one sample in a study of blood T cell repertoires in COVID-19. Assay used: immunoSEQ multiplex PCR; TCRdb lists only in-frame clones, some missing. This sample yields some 120,000 clones, of which over 75% are seen a single time; around 3.6% belongs to the top ten. Sample: peripheral blood. The source is a woman aged 60-75 years with acute or convalescent COVID-19.

The J gene is TRBJ2-2, the V gene TRBV5-1, with D possibly matching TRBD1 (5 bases). CDR3 length: 13 amino acids. From germline, CDR1 is SGHRS and CDR2 YFSETQ. V gave up 3 bases and J gave up 5 bases, with 8 bases separating them. In nucleotides, the CDR3 is TGCGCCAGCAGCTCAGGGTCGACCGGGGAGCTGTTTTTT. Protein product: CASSSGSTGELFF.

The CDR3 protein is CASSATASGHEQYV. Written as DNA, the CDR3 is TGTGCCAGCAGCGCGACCGCTAGCGGCCACGAGCAGTACGTC. The rearrangement joins TRBV9 to TRBJ2-7, with TRBD2 matching over 7 bases. CDR1 and CDR2 from the germline V gene are SGDLS and YYNGEE. The V gene end was trimmed by 3 bases and the J gene end by 5 bases; junction bases not matched to a gene: 8. The CDR3 length is 14 residues.

The V gene is TRBV5-5, the J gene TRBJ1-1, with D uncertain. The ends were cut back, 4 bases at V and 5 bases at J, with 12 bases in the middle. The CDR3 is 13 residues long. The germline V gene encodes CDR1 SGHKS and CDR2 YYEKEE (reference sequence). CDR3: CASSPWPRTEAFF. The CDR3 DNA sequence: TGTGCCAGCAGCCCATGGCCACGAACTGAAGCTTTCTTT.

This chain connects TRBV27 to TRBJ1-2, with 8 nucleotides matching TRBD1. Germline V gene sequence: CDR1 MNHEY, CDR2 SMNVEV (reference sequence). The CDR3 has 14 amino acids. V gave up 4 bases and J gave up 4 bases; unmatched junction bases: 5. The CDR3 protein is CASSSQGAPYGYTF. The DNA of the CDR3 is TGTGCCAGCAGTTCTCAGGGGGCCCCCTATGGCTACACCTTC.

This clone was observed a handful of times. The rearrangement joins TRBV2 to TRBJ2-2, with D possibly matching TRBD2 (5 bases). CDR3 length: 15 residues. Per germline, CDR1 SNHLY and CDR2 FYNNEI. Trimming cost V 4 bases and J 4 bases, with 13 bases left between them. CDR3 loop: CASSGTRGSTGELFF. The CDR3 DNA reads as TGTGCCAGCAGTGGGACCCGAGGGTCCACCGGGGAGCTGTTTTTT.

V gene TRBV6-1 combines with J gene TRBJ1-6, with TRBD1 matching over 9 bases. After removal of 7 bases from V and 10 bases from J, the junction contained 11 bases not matched to a gene. CDR3 length: 15 residues. Germline V gene sequence: CDR1 MNHNS, CDR2 SASEGT. The CDR3 reads CASTTTGTGISPLHF. CDR3 nucleotide sequence: TGTGCCAGCACTACTACCGGGACAGGGATCTCACCCCTCCACTTT.

This CDR3 reads CASGGLMNTEAFF. CDR3 nucleotide sequence: TGTGCCAGCGGCGGCCTAATGAACACTGAAGCTTTCTTT. The J gene is TRBJ1-1, the V gene TRBV25-1; D unclear. V lost 8 bases to trimming and J lost 0 bases, with 10 bases between them. The CDR3 contains 13 residues. Germline V gene lookup returns CDR1 MGHDK and CDR2 SYGVNS.

This clone was picked up a small number of times. The chain uses TRBV18 and TRBJ2-7; D uncertain. Germline assignment: CDR1 KGHSH and CDR2 LQKENI. V was shortened by 4 bases and J by 3 bases, with 10 bases between the two germline ends. The CDR3 runs to 13 residues. CDR3 amino acids: CASSLDTNYEQYV. In DNA form, the CDR3 reads TGTGCCAGCTCACTAGACACGAACTACGAGCAGTACGTC.

The chain employs TRBV5-1 and TRBJ2-5; no reliable D call. In germline, CDR1 is SGHRS, CDR2 YFSETQ. CDR3 length equals 14 residues. Trimming removed 0 bases from V and 0 bases from J, with 6 bases in between. The CDR3 DNA reads as TGCGCCAGCAGCTTGGGAGCGTACCAAGAGACCCAGTACTTC. Residues: CASSLGAYQETQYF.